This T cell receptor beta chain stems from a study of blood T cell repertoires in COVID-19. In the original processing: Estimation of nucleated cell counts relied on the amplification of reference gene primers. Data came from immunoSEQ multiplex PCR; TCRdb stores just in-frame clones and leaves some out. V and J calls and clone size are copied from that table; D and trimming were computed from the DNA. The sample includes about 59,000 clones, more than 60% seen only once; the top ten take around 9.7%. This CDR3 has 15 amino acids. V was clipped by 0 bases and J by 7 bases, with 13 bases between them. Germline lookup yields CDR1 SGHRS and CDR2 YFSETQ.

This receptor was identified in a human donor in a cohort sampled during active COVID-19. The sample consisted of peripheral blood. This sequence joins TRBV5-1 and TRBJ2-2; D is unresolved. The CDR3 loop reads CASSLEPNFVGELFF. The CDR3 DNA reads TGCGCCAGCAGCTTGGAACCCAACTTCGTCGGGGAGCTGTTTTTT.